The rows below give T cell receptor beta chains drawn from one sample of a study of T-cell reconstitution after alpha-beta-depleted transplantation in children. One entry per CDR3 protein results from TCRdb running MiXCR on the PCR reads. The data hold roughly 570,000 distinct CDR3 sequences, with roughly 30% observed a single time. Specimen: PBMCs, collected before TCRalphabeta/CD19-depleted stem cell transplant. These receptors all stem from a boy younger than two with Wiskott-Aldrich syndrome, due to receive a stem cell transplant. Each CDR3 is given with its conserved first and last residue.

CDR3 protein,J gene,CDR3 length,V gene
CASSYSPPGIGFAGELFF,TRBJ2-2,18,TRBV6-5
CASTRTSSYNEQFF,TRBJ2-1,14,TRBV6-1
CASSDQTGRYGYTF,TRBJ1-2,14,TRBV9
CASGEGLGEQYF,TRBJ2-7,12,TRBV6-5
CSAPGDMYTEAFF,TRBJ1-1,13,TRBV20-1
CSAQTSYNEQFF,TRBJ2-1,12,TRBV20-1
CASSLRTSGSFDNEQFF,TRBJ2-1,17,TRBV5-1
CASRNEGLNTEAFF,TRBJ1-1,14,TRBV5-1
CASSLVAGGSTGELFF,TRBJ2-2,16,TRBV5-1
CASSSGYQETQYF,TRBJ2-5,13,TRBV12-3/TRBV12-4
CASSQENPYEQFF,TRBJ2-1,13,TRBV4-2
CATSQTGGTKTQYF,TRBJ2-5,14,TRBV24-1
CAWSDRGRGNTGELFF,TRBJ2-2,16,TRBV30
CSAARLAGGPDTQYF,TRBJ2-3,15,TRBV20-1
CASSLSATEQYF,TRBJ2-7,12,TRBV5-1
CASTYLAGGTDTQYF,TRBJ2-3,15,TRBV4-2
CASSFSGGIGELFF,TRBJ2-2,14,TRBV4-2
CASSRPGGALNTEAFF,TRBJ1-1,16,TRBV4-2
CASSDAGTSNQPQHF,TRBJ1-5,15,TRBV25-1
CASSFRWTSGMRNEQFF,TRBJ2-1,17,TRBV7-8
CASRTGYAGASEQFF,TRBJ2-1,15,TRBV5-1
CSARGGFHIQYF,TRBJ2-4,12,TRBV20-1
CASSSRGRGLLNTEAFF,TRBJ1-1,17,TRBV5-6
CSASTGGKAKNIQYF,TRBJ2-4,15,TRBV20-1
CASSPKGGGTEAFF,TRBJ1-1,14,TRBV7-6
CASSLSFSSGPYNEQFF,TRBJ2-1,17,TRBV27
CASRWDRVSHEQFF,TRBJ2-1,14,TRBV7-9